Following are 10 T cell receptor beta chains from one sample sequenced in a study of T cells in Graves' hyperthyroidism and ophthalmopathy. TCR beta CDR3 regions were amplified from RNA transcripts. TCR CDR3 regions were first amplified by RT-PCR with HTBI primers. TCRdb itself ran the multiplex PCR reads through MiXCR, one entry per CDR3 protein. The sample includes 600,000 to 650,000 distinct CDR3 sequences, 15% to 20% of them seen just once. The sample was blood. The receptor source for this set is a woman younger than 45 with Graves' hyperthyroidism.

In this sample, this clonotype turned up a few times. The rearrangement joins TRBV7-9 to TRBJ2-5; D call uncertain. CDR3 size: 11 residues. Per the germline V gene, CDR1 is SEHNR and CDR2 is FQNEAQ (reference sequence). Trimming stripped 7 bases from V and 3 bases from J, with 6 bases between. The CDR3 region is CASTAEETQYF. The CDR3 region has the DNA TGTGCCAGCACTGCAGAAGAGACCCAGTACTTC.

The chain carries TRBV4-1 and TRBJ1-5; no clear D. This CDR3 is 13 amino acids long. V lost 4 bases and J lost 7, with 11 bases in between. Germline V lookup: CDR1 MGHRA, CDR2 YSYEKL. Written as DNA, the CDR3 is TGCGCCAGCAGCCCCTCGTGGGAACAGCCCCAGCATTTT. As protein: CASSPSWEQPQHF.

This clonotype was found many times. The rearrangement joins TRBV28 to TRBJ1-5; D uncertain. Per germline, CDR1 MDHEN and CDR2 SYDVKM. Deletions cut 7 bases from V and 7 bases from J, with 17 bases between. This CDR3 is built from 14 residues. This CDR3 reads CASTPLGSGQPQHF. The CDR3 DNA reads as TGTGCCAGCACCCCTCTAGGGTCAGGACAGCCCCAGCATTTT. Supplemented by reference TRBV28 and TRBJ1-5, the full variable domain reads DVKVTQSSRYLVKRTGEKVFLECVQDMDHENMFWYRQDPGLGLRLIYFSYDVKMKEKGDIPEGYSVSREKKERFSLILESASTNQTSMYLCASTPLGSGQPQHFGDGTRLSIL.

This clonotype was seen only a few times. The chain employs TRBV5-1 and TRBJ2-5, with 11 bases aligning to TRBD1. Germline CDR1 and CDR2: SGHRS and YFSETQ. This CDR3 contains 15 residues. After removal of 4 bases from V and 4 bases from J, the junction contained 6 bases not matched to a gene. The CDR3 spells CASSAGTGGGETQYF. For the CDR3, the DNA is TGCGCCAGCAGCGCGGGGACAGGGGGAGGAGAGACCCAGTACTTC.

The chain couples TRBV28 to TRBJ2-7; 7 nucleotides align to TRBD1. The V segment lost 7 bases and the J segment 4 bases; nucleotides outside the gene matches: 4. CDR1 is MDHEN and CDR2 is SYDVKM in the germline V gene. The CDR3 extends over 12 amino acids. The CDR3 loop reads CASMTGSYEQYF. The CDR3 DNA sequence: TGTGCCAGCATGACAGGGTCTTACGAGCAGTACTTC.

This clonotype was detected ten times or more. The chain joins TRBV12-3 or TRBV12-4 to TRBJ1-2, with D maybe TRBD1 (6 bases). The V and J ends lost 3 bases and 8 bases respectively, with 19 bases between them. The CDR3 is 15 residues long. The CDR3 DNA reads TGTGCCAGCAGTTTTCGGGACAACCCATCGGGAGGCTACACCTTC. Protein sequence: CASSFRDNPSGGYTF.

A few counts support this clonotype. V and J are TRBV18 and TRBJ2-2, with 7 bases matching TRBD2. Germline V gives CDR1 KGHSH, CDR2 LQKENI. This CDR3 contains 17 residues. V gave up 2 bases and J gave up 4 bases; unmatched junction bases: 10. CDR3 in amino acids: CASSPNLRTGGTGELFF. The DNA of the CDR3 is TGTGCCAGCTCACCAAACCTGCGGACGGGGGGCACCGGGGAGCTGTTTTTT.

In this sample, this clonotype turned up many times. The chain has TRBV29-1 and TRBJ2-1, with 11 positions matching TRBD2. There are 16 residues in the CDR3. CDR1 is SQVTM, CDR2 ANQGSEA, per germline. The junction had 10 bases not matched to a gene; V was cut back by 1 base and J by 8 bases. This chain's CDR3 is CSVEGVTSGSRDEQFF. CDR3 bases: TGCAGCGTTGAAGGAGTTACTAGCGGGAGCAGGGATGAGCAGTTCTTC.

The rearrangement uses TRBV2 and TRBJ1-5; unclear D gene. Germline V gene data show CDR1 as SNHLY and CDR2 as FYNNEI. The CDR3 loop spans 16 amino acids. V was shortened by 6 bases and J by 0 bases, with 15 bases between the two germline ends. The CDR3 DNA reads as TGTGCCAGCAGCCTACTTAGACGGAATAGCAATCAGCCCCAGCATTTT. This sequence encodes CASSLLRRNSNQPQHF.

This clonotype has more than one count but fewer than ten. J is TRBJ1-1 and V is TRBV20-1; perhaps TRBD1 as D (5 bases). This CDR3 comprises 13 residues. V lost 6 bases, J lost 0 bases, and 11 bases lay in between. Germline V lookup: CDR1 DFQATT, CDR2 SNEGSKA (reference sequence). The CDR3 region is CSATGTLNTEAFF. The CDR3 DNA is TGCAGTGCCACCGGGACGTTGAACACTGAAGCTTTCTTT.